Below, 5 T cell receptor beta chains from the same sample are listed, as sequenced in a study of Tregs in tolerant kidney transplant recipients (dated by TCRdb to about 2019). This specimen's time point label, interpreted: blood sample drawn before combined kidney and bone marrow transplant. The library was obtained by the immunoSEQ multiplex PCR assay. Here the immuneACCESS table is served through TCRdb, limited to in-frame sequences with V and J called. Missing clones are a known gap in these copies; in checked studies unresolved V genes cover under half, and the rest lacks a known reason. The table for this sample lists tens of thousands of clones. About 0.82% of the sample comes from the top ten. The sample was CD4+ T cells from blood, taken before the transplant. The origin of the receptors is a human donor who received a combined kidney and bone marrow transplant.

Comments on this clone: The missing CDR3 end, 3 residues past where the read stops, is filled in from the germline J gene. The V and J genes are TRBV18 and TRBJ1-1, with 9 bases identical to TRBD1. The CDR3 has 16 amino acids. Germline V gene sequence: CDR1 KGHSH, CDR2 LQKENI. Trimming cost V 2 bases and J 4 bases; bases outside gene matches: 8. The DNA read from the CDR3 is TGTGCCAGCTCACCAGGTCTACAGGGGGCGGCCACTGAA. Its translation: CASSPGLQGAATE. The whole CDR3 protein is CASSPGLQGAATEAFF.

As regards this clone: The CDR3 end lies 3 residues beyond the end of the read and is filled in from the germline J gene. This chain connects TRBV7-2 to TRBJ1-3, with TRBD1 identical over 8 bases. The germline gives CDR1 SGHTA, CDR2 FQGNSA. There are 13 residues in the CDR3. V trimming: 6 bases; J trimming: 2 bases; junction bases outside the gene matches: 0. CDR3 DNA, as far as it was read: TGTGCCAGCAGACAGGGGGCTGGAAACACC. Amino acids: CASRQGAGNT. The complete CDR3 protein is CASRQGAGNTIYF.

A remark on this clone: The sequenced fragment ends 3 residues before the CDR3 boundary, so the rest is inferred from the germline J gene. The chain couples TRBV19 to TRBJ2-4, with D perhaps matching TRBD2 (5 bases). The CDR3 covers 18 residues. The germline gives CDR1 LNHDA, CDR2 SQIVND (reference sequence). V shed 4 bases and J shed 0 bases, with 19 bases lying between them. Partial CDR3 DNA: TGTGCCAGTAGTACCCCACAAGGACTCCAACTAGCCAAAAACATT. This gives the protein CASSTPQGLQLAKNI. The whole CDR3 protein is CASSTPQGLQLAKNIQYF.

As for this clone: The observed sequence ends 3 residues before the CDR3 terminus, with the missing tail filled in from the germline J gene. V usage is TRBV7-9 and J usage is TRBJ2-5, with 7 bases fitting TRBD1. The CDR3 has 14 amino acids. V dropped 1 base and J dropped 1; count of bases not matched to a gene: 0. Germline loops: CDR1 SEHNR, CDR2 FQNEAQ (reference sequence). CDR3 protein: CASSLGQGQETQYF. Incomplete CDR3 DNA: TGTGCCAGCAGCTTAGGACAGGGCCAAGAGACC.

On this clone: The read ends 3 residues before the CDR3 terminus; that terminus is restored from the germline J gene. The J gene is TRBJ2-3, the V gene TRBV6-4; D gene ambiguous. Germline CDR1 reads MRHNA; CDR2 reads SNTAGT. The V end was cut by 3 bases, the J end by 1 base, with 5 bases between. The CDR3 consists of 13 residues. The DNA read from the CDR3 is TGTGCCAGCAGTGAGTCTGGCACAGATACG. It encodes CASSESGTDT. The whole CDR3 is CASSESGTDTQYF.